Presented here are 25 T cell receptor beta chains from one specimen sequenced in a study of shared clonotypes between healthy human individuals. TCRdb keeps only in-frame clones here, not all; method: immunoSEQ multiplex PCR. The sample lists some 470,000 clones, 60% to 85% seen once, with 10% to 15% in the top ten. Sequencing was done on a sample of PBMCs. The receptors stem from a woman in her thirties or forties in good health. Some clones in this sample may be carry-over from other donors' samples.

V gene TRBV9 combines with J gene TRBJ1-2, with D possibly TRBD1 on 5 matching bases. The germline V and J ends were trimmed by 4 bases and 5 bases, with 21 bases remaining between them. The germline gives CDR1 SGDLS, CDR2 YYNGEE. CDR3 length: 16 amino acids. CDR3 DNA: TGTGCCAGCAGCCCGAGACAGCAGGAGAAGCAATATGGCTACACCTTC. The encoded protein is CASSPRQQEKQYGYTF.

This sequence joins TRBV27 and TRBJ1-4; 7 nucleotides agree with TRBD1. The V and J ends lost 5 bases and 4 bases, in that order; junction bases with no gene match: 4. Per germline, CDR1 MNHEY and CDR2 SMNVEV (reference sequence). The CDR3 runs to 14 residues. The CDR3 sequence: CASSRQGRNEKLFF. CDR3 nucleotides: TGTGCCAGCAGTCGACAGGGCCGTAATGAAAAACTGTTTTTT.

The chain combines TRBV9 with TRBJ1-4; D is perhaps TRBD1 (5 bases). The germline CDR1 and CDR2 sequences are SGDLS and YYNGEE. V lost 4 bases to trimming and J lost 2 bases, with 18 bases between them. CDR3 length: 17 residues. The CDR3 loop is CASSRAPGGVTNEKLFF. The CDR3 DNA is TGTGCCAGCAGCCGAGCCCCCGGGGGGGTGACTAATGAAAAACTGTTTTTT.

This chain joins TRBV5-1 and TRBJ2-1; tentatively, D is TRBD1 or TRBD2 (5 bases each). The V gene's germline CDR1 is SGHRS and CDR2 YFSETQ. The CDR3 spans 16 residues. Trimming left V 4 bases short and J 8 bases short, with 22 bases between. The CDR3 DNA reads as TGCGCCAGCAGCCCGCCCGGGACCCCGAGAAACTATGAGCAGTTCTTC. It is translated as CASSPPGTPRNYEQFF.

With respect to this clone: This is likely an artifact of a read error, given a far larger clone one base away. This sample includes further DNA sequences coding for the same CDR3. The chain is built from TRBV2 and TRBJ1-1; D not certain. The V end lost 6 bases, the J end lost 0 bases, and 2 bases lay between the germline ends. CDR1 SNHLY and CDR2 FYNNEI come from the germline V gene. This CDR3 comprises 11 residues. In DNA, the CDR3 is TGTGCCAGCAGGGTGAACACTGAAGCTTTCTTT. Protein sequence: CASRVNTEAFF. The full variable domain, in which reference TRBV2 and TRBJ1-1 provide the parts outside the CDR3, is EPEVTQTPSHQVTQMGQEVILRCVPISNHLYFYWYRQILGQKVEFLVSFYNNEISEKSEIFDDQFSVERPDGSNFTLKIRSTKLEDSAMYFCASRVNTEAFFGQGTRLTVV.

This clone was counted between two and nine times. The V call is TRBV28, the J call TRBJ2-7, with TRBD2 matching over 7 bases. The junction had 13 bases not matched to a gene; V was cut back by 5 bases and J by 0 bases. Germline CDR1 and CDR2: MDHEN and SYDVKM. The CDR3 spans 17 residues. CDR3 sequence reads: CASSHPTGRGASYEQYF. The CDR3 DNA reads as TGTGCCAGCAGTCACCCGACGGGGAGGGGCGCCTCCTACGAGCAGTACTTC.

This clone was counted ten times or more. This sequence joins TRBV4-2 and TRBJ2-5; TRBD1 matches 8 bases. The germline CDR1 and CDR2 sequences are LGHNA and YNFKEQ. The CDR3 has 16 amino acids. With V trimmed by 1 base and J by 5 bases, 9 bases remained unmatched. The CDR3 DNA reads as TGTGCCAGCAGCCAAGCCGGCCCAGGGGGCGGGGAGACCCAGTACTTC. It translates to CASSQAGPGGGETQYF.

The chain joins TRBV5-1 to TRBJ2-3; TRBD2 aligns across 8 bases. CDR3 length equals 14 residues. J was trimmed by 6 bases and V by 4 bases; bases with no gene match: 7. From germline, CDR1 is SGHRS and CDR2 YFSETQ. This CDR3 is CASSKGLVSDTQYF. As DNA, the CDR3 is TGCGCCAGCAGCAAGGGACTAGTTTCTGATACGCAGTATTTT.

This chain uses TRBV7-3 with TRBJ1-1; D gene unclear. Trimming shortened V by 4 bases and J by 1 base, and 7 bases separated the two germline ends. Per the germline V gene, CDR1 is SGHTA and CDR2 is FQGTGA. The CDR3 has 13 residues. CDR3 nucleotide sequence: TGTGCCAGCAGCTCAACACCGAACACTGAAGCTTTCTTT. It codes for CASSSTPNTEAFF.

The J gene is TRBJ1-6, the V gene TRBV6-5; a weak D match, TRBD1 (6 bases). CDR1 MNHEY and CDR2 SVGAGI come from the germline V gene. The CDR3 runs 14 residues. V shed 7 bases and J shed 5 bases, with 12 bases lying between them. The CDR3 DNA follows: TGTGCCAGCAAGGGGGGGCCCAATAATTCACCCCTCCACTTT. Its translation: CASKGGPNNSPLHF.

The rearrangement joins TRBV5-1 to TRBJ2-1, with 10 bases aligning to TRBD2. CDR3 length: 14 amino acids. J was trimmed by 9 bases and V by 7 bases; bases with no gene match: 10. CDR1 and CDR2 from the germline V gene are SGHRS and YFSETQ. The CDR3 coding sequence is TGCGCCAGCCGGCTAGCGGGAGAGGGTGGTGAGCAGTTCTTC. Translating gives CASRLAGEGGEQFF.

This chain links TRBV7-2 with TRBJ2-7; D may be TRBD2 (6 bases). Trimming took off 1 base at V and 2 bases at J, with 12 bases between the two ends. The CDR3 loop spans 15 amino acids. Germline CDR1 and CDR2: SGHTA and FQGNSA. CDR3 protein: CASSLEAGTTYEQYF. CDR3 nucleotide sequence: TGTGCCAGCAGCTTAGAGGCGGGAACTACCTACGAGCAGTACTTC. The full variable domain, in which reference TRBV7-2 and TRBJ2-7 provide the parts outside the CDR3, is GAGVSQSPSNKVTEKGKDVELRCDPISGHTALYWYRQSLGQGLEFLIYFQGNSAPDKSGLPSDRFSAERTGGSVSTLTIQRTQQEDSAVYLCASSLEAGTTYEQYFGPGTRLTVT.

DNA of the CDR3: TGTGCCAGCAGCTTAAGTAGGGGCCTAGATGAGCAGTTCTTC. It translates to CASSLSRGLDEQFF. The chain links TRBV7-2 to TRBJ2-1; a possible D gene is TRBD1 (5 bases). Germline V CDR1 and CDR2: SGHTA, FQGNSA. Trimming pared 2 bases from V and 8 bases from J, leaving 13 bases between. The CDR3 loop spans 14 amino acids. The full variable domain, its missing parts supplied by reference TRBV7-2 and TRBJ2-1, is GAGVSQSPSNKVTEKGKDVELRCDPISGHTALYWYRQSLGQGLEFLIYFQGNSAPDKSGLPSDRFSAERTGGSVSTLTIQRTQQEDSAVYLCASSLSRGLDEQFFGPGTRLTVL.

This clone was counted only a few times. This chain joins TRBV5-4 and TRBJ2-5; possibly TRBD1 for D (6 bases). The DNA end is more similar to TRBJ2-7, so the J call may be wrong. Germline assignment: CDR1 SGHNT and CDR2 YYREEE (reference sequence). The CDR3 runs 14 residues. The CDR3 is CASSLGGLGGEQYF. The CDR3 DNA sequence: TGTGCCAGCAGCTTGGGGGGGCTTGGCGGCGAGCAGTACTTC.

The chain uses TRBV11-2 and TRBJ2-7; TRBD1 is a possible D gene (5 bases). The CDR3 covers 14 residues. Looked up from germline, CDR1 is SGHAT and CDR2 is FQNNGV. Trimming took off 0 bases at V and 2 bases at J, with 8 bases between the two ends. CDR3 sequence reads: CASSLDLRAYEQYF. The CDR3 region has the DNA TGTGCCAGCAGCTTAGATCTCAGGGCCTACGAGCAGTACTTC.

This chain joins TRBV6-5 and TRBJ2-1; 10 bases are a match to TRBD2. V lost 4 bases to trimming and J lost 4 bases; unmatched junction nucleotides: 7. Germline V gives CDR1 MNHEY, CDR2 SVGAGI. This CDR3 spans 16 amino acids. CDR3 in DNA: TGTGCCAGCAGTTTTAGCGGGAGGCATGTTTACAATGAGCAGTTCTTC. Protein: CASSFSGRHVYNEQFF.

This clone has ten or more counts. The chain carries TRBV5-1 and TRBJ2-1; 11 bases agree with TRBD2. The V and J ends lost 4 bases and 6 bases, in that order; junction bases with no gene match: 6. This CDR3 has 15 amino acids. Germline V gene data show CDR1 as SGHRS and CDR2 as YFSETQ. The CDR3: CASSQLAGAANEQFF. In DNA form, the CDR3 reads TGCGCCAGCAGCCAACTAGCGGGAGCTGCCAATGAGCAGTTCTTC.

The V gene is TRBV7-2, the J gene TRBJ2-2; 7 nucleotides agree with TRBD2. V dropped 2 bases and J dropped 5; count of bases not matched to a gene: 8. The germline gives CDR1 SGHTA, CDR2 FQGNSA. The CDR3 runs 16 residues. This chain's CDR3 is CASSLLAGVSTGELFF. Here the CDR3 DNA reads TGTGCCAGCAGCTTACTCGCGGGAGTTTCTACCGGGGAGCTGTTTTTT.

This CDR3 is CASSEVGNTIYF. CDR3 sequence (DNA): TGTGCCAGCAGTGAAGTTGGAAACACCATATATTTT. The chain has TRBV6-1 and TRBJ1-3; the D is unclear. With 1 base removed from V and 3 bases from J, the gap between germline ends came to 1 base. The germline V gene has CDR1 MNHNS and CDR2 SASEGT. The CDR3 spans 12 residues.

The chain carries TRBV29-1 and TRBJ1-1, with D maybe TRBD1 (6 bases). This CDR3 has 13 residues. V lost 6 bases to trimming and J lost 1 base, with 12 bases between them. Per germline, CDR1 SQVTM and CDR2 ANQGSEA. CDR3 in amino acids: CSVGGDGNTEAFF. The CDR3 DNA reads TGCAGCGTCGGGGGCGATGGGAACACTGAAGCTTTCTTT.

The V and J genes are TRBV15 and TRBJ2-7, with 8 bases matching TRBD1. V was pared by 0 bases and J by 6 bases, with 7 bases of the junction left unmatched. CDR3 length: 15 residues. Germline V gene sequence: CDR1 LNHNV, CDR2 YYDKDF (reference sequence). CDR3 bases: TGTGCCACCAGCAGAGATCGGGCAGGGGGCGGCGAGCAGTACTTC. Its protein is CATSRDRAGGGEQYF.

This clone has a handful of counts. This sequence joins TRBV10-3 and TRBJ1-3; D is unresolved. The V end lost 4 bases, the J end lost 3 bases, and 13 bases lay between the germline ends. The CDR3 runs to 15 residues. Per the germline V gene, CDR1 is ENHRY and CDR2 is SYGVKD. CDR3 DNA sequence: TGTGCCATCAGTGGACCTTCGGGGAGTGGAAACACCATATATTTT. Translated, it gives CAISGPSGSGNTIYF.

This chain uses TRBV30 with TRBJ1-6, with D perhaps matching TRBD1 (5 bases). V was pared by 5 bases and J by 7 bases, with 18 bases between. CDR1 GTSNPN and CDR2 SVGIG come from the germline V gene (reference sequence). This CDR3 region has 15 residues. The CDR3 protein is CAWRARTTRNSPLHF. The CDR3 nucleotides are TGTGCCTGGCGGGCCAGGACAACCAGGAATTCACCCCTCCACTTT.

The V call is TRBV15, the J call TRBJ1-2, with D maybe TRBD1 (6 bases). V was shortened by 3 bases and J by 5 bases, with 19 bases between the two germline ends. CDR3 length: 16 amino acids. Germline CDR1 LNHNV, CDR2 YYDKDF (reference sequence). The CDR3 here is CATSRDNRVKAYGYTF. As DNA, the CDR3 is TGTGCCACCAGCAGGGACAACAGGGTAAAGGCTTATGGCTACACCTTC.

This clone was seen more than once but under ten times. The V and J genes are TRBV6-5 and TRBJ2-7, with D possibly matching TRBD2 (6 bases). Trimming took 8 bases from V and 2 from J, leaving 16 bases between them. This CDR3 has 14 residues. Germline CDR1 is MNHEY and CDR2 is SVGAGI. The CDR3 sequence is CASHSRLAPYEQYF. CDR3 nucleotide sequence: TGTGCCAGCCATAGTAGGCTAGCGCCCTACGAGCAGTACTTC.